A single T cell receptor (beta chain) is shown here with its context. The source of the sample is a study of patients and donors after allogeneic stem cell transplantation. The junction had 7 bases not matched to a gene; V was cut back by 4 bases and J by 5 bases. The CDR3 length is 15 residues. Looked up from germline, CDR1 is LGHDT and CDR2 is YNNKEL (reference sequence). TCRdb fed the RT-PCR reads into MiXCR, producing one record per CDR3 protein. The top ten clones hold around 26% of a sample with approximately 170,000 distinct CDR3 sequences, 24% of them seen once. This receptor was taken from a human donor who was either an allogeneic HSCT recipient or a stem cell or donor lymphocyte infusion donor (not recorded which). It is not recorded whose cells these are; they may come from a transplant donor. The chain combines TRBV3-1 with TRBJ2-7; TRBD2 matches at 11 bases. Sequencing used blood, either unsorted or a sorted T cell fraction (not recorded which). CDR3 loop: CASSPSLAGEDEQYF. The DNA of the CDR3 is TGTGCCAGCAGCCCTTCACTAGCGGGAGAGGACGAGCAGTACTTC.